Sequencing of this T cell receptor beta chain was carried out in a study of CD8+ T cells in alopecia areata. The sorting of PBMCs gave CD4+ and CD8+ T cells. Study findings and constraints: Lesional scalp, especially alopecia totalis/universalis, showed higher clonality than normal scalp.

V was cut by 0 bases and J by 0 bases, with 12 bases left in between. This CDR3 has 17 residues. Germline CDR1 and CDR2: SGHAT and FQDESV (reference sequence). The sequencing template was cDNA reverse transcribed from extracted RNA. The table came from immunoSEQ multiplex PCR; TCRdb's copy has only in-frame clones and leaves some out. Among approximately 65,000 clones, approximately 46% were seen once, and the ten largest hold roughly 15%. Regarding this clone: The antigen remains unidentified.

This chain joins TRBV11-1 and TRBJ2-1; D is ambiguous. The sequences come from CD8+ T cells sorted from blood, collected at week 0. This receptor was obtained from a human donor with alopecia areata. CDR3 bases: TGTGCCAGCAGCTTAGCTTCCCATGAACACTCCTACAATGAGCAGTTCTTC. Protein sequence: CASSLASHEHSYNEQFF.